Listed below are T cell receptor beta chains from one sample, sequenced in a study of CD8 T cells in Susac syndrome. MiXCR was run by TCRdb on the immunoSEQ multiplex PCR reads, yielding one entry per CDR3 protein. Among hundreds of thousands of distinct CDR3 sequences listed, 93% were seen once. The sample taken for sequencing was CD4+ T cells from PBMCs. Every receptor here comes from a human donor with multiple sclerosis. Both conserved end residues are part of each CDR3. Each record gives: V gene, D gene, clone size, J gene, CDR3 DNA, CDR3 protein. D genes are given only for firm matches. The size field is filled for only some rows; it gives once, few, many or a size class.

>TRBV3-1|-|-|TRBJ1-2
TGTGCCAGCAGCTACGGTGCTCCGGGGGGCTACACCTTC
CASSYGAPGGYTF
>TRBV12-3/TRBV12-4|TRBD1|-|TRBJ2-7
TGTGCCAGCAGTTCACAGGGGGGCTCCTACGAGCAGTACTTC
CASSSQGGSYEQYF
>TRBV7-3|TRBD2|-|TRBJ2-4
TGTGCCAGCAGCTTGACTAGCGGGAGTGAAAACATTCAGTACTTC
CASSLTSGSENIQYF
>TRBV24-1|-|once|TRBJ1-2
TGTGCCACCAGTGGGCAGGACACTAACTATGGCTACACCTTC
CATSGQDTNYGYTF
>TRBV11-2|-|-|TRBJ1-2
TGTGCCAGCAGCCCGGACAGCGGGGGGGCTAACTATGGCTACACCTTC
CASSPDSGGANYGYTF
>TRBV11-2|TRBD2|-|TRBJ2-3
TGTGCCAGCAGCTCGGTCGCGGGAGGACATACGCAGTATTTT
CASSSVAGGHTQYF
>TRBV29-1|-|-|TRBJ2-4
TGCAGCGTTGCGACAGAATACAGAGCCAAAAACATTCAGTACTTC
CSVATEYRAKNIQYF
>TRBV5-8|-|-|TRBJ2-5
TGTGCCAGCAGCCCCCTGGGCGGGGGCTCGCTGGGGACCCAGTACTTC
CASSPLGGGSLGTQYF
>TRBV5-1|-|-|TRBJ2-3
TGCGCCAGCAGCGCGGTCCAGGGAGACACAGATACGCAGTATTTT
CASSAVQGDTDTQYF
>TRBV5-4|-|-|TRBJ1-2
TGTGCCAGCAGCTTGGGTAATGGCTACACCTTC
CASSLGNGYTF
>TRBV12-3/TRBV12-4|-|-|TRBJ1-1
TGTGCCAGCAGTTTAAAATCCCACACTGAAGCTTTCTTT
CASSLKSHTEAFF
>TRBV20-1|TRBD1|-|TRBJ2-7
TGCAGTGCTAGAGAAGGACAGGGGGCGCGGGAGCAGTACTTC
CSAREGQGAREQYF
>TRBV20-1|-|-|TRBJ2-7
TGCAGTGCTAGAGATCATTTTGGGACCGCTACCCCCTACGAGCAGTACTTC
CSARDHFGTATPYEQYF
>TRBV29-1|TRBD1|-|TRBJ2-2
TGCAGCGTTGAGGACAGGGCGGACACCGGGGAGCTGTTTTTT
CSVEDRADTGELFF
>TRBV30|-|once|TRBJ1-1
TGTGCCTGGTCCGGGGGGCTGGTCACTGAAGCTTTCTTT
CAWSGGLVTEAFF
>TRBV18|-|once|TRBJ2-1
TGTGCCAGCTCCCCAGCGGCAGGGAGCAATGAGCAGTTCTTC
CASSPAAGSNEQFF
>TRBV25-1|TRBD1|-|TRBJ1-2
TGTGCCAGCAGTGAAGTGATTGGAACGGGACAGGGGCTCTCCTATGGCTACACCTTC
CASSEVIGTGQGLSYGYTF
>TRBV20-1|-|-|TRBJ1-2
TGCAGTGCCCCGCCAGAGGGACGACGTAACTATGGCTACACCTTC
CSAPPEGRRNYGYTF
>TRBV3-1|-|-|TRBJ2-1
TGTGCCAGCAGCCAAGGGAGGGATCTTGAGCAGTTCTTC
CASSQGRDLEQFF
>TRBV10-2|TRBD1|-|TRBJ1-4
TGCGCCAGCACCCCACAGGGGACTAATGAAAAACTGTTTTTT
CASTPQGTNEKLFF
>TRBV28|TRBD2|-|TRBJ2-3
TGTGCCAGCAGTCCCGGACTAGGGGGCACAGATACGCAGTATTTT
CASSPGLGGTDTQYF
>TRBV28|-|-|TRBJ2-5
TGTGCCAGCGCCGCTACTCTTGGCGGGGAGACCCAGTACTTC
CASAATLGGETQYF
>TRBV29-1|-|-|TRBJ2-2
TGCAGCGTTCCCTCTCGTGGCAGCCACGGGGAGCTGTTTTTT
CSVPSRGSHGELFF
>TRBV18|-|-|TRBJ2-2
TGTGCCAGCTCACCATCGGGACAGAACACCGGGGAGCTGTTTTTT
CASSPSGQNTGELFF
>TRBV3-1|-|-|TRBJ1-2
TGTGCCAGCAGCCAAGATACTCAAGGCAGCCACTATGGCTACACCTTC
CASSQDTQGSHYGYTF
>TRBV5-4|TRBD2|-|TRBJ2-5
TGTGCCAGCAGCTTGGTAGGCGGCGGGAGAGGGGAGACCCAGTACTTC
CASSLVGGGRGETQYF
>TRBV12-3/TRBV12-4|TRBD2|-|TRBJ2-5
TGTGCCAGCAGTTTTAATAGCGGGGGCCCTCAAGAGACCCAGTACTTC
CASSFNSGGPQETQYF
>TRBV20-1|-|-|TRBJ1-1
TGCAGTGCTCAGATAGGGCAGGGGACGAACACTGAAGCTTTCTTT
CSAQIGQGTNTEAFF
>TRBV30|TRBD1|-|TRBJ1-1
TGTGCCTGGAAACGGGGCGGGACAGGGGGTTACGGAGGCACTGAAGCTTTCTTT
CAWKRGGTGGYGGTEAFF
>TRBV29-1|-|-|TRBJ1-4
TGCATCGTGGCCGGGACACAGACAACTAATGAAAAACTGTTTTTT
CIVAGTQTTNEKLFF
>TRBV6-1|-|once|TRBJ1-1
TGTGCCAGCAGCAGACAGTACACTGAAGCTTTCTTT
CASSRQYTEAFF
>TRBV3-1|-|-|TRBJ2-5
TGTGCCAGCAGCCAAGGTTCCGCAACCTCGACAGAGACCCAGTACTTC
CASSQGSATSTETQYF
>TRBV6-1|-|-|TRBJ1-1
TGTGCCAGCAGTGATCCAGGGCGGGGTCGGGCTGAAGCTTTCTTT
CASSDPGRGRAEAFF
>TRBV14|-|-|TRBJ1-1
TGTGCCAGCAGCCAAGATAGGTTCAGGACCACTGAAGCTTTCTTT
CASSQDRFRTTEAFF
>TRBV18|-|-|TRBJ2-3
TGTGCCAGCTCACCTGGAGTGAGGGGCCTGACAGATACGCAGTATTTT
CASSPGVRGLTDTQYF
>TRBV5-6|-|-|TRBJ2-5
TGTGCCAGCAGCTTGGTCAGCCAAGAGACCCAGTACTTC
CASSLVSQETQYF
>TRBV13|-|-|TRBJ2-7
TGTGCCAGCCCCTCTGGGGGACCCGGCTCCTACGAGCAGTACTTC
CASPSGGPGSYEQYF
>TRBV20-1|-|-|TRBJ2-5
TGCAGTGCTAGGGGCCAGGGAGAGACCCAGTACTTC
CSARGQGETQYF
>TRBV12-3/TRBV12-4|-|-|TRBJ1-3
TGTGCCAGCACCCTCAGGGCGGGGGGGATAAACACCATATATTTT
CASTLRAGGINTIYF
>TRBV6-1|TRBD1|-|TRBJ1-2
TGTGCCACCAAGGGGGACAGGGATGACGTTGGCTACACCTTC
CATKGDRDDVGYTF
>TRBV12-5|-|-|TRBJ1-2
TGTGCTAGTGCGGGAGAGAATGGCTACACCTTC
CASAGENGYTF
>TRBV6-4|-|-|TRBJ1-2
TGTGCCAGCAGCCGCTTACAAGGGGGGTACGGGGGCTACACCTTC
CASSRLQGGYGGYTF
>TRBV9|-|-|TRBJ2-3
TGTGCCAGCAGCGTAGCCCCGAGCCCACGCACAGATACGCAGTATTTT
CASSVAPSPRTDTQYF
>TRBV3-1|-|-|TRBJ2-2
TGTGCCAGCAGCCAAGGCGTCCAGAACACCGGGGAGCTGTTTTTT
CASSQGVQNTGELFF
>TRBV12-3/TRBV12-4|TRBD1|-|TRBJ1-1
TGTGCCAGCAGCCGGAATACCGGGACAGGGAATGAAGCTTTCTTT
CASSRNTGTGNEAFF
>TRBV6-5|-|once|TRBJ2-2
TGTGCCAGCAGTTACTCGCAGGGGACGTCGGGCACCGGGGAGCTGTTTTTT
CASSYSQGTSGTGELFF
>TRBV27|-|-|TRBJ2-3
TGTGCCAGCCAGCTGAGCACAGATACGCAGTATTTT
CASQLSTDTQYF
>TRBV5-1|-|-|TRBJ2-7
TGCGCCAGCAGCTTGGCCGACAGGCGCGCGGGGCAGTACTTC
CASSLADRRAGQYF
>TRBV24-1|TRBD1|-|TRBJ1-5
TGTGCCACCAGTGATGCCGGGACAGGGGGAAGTCAGCCCCAGCATTTT
CATSDAGTGGSQPQHF
>TRBV12-3/TRBV12-4|-|once|TRBJ2-6
TGTGCCAGCAGTCCCTTAAGTGTGTCCGGGGCCAACGTCCTGACTTTC
CASSPLSVSGANVLTF
>TRBV6-2/TRBV6-3|TRBD1|once|TRBJ2-6
TGTGCCAGCAGCCTGGACAGGGGTTACAACGTCCTGACTTTC
CASSLDRGYNVLTF
>TRBV18|-|once|TRBJ2-3
TGTGCCAGCTCACCACCGAGGGAGGTTAGCACAGATACGCAGTATTTT
CASSPPREVSTDTQYF
>TRBV10-3|-|-|TRBJ1-5
TGTGCCATCAGCCCGGGGGGCAGCAATCAGCCCCAGCATTTT
CAISPGGSNQPQHF
>TRBV3-1|TRBD1|-|TRBJ1-1
TGTGCCAGCAGCCAGGAAGACAGGGGGGGAACTGAAGCTTTCTTT
CASSQEDRGGTEAFF
>TRBV2|-|-|TRBJ1-5
TGTGCCAGCGGAAGGGACATACAAAATCAGCCCCAGCATTTT
CASGRDIQNQPQHF
>TRBV19|-|-|TRBJ1-6
TGTGCCAGTAGTATAAGAGAAGGAACCTCCTATAATTCACCCCTCCACTTT
CASSIREGTSYNSPLHF
>TRBV3-1|TRBD2|-|TRBJ2-1
TGTGCCAGCAGCCAAGATGTGGGACTAGTCTTTGAGCAGTTCTTC
CASSQDVGLVFEQFF
>TRBV5-5|-|-|TRBJ2-2
TGTGCCAGCAGCTGGACACTTAACACCGGGGAGCTGTTTTTT
CASSWTLNTGELFF